This T cell receptor beta chain was documented in a study of post-analysis software for immune sequencing data. General observations from the study: Patients used a handful of TRBV segments, including TRBV5-6, TRBV5-1 and TRBV20-1, more often than controls. Controls significantly exceeded multiple sclerosis patients in normalized Chao1 diversity.

Comments on this clonotype: Its cognate antigen is unknown.

Built from TCR beta cDNA, the libraries had unique molecular identifiers in them. TCRdb redid the calling of the PCR reads with MiXCR, one entry per CDR3 protein. Seen here are about 540,000 distinct CDR3 sequences, under 40% observed once, and the top ten hold 4.5% to 7.5%. Trimming cost V 8 bases and J 6 bases; bases outside gene matches: 9. From germline, CDR1 is MDHEN and CDR2 SYDVKM. The CDR3 has 13 residues. The receptor was isolated from a girl younger than 18 with multiple sclerosis. The chain is built from TRBV28 and TRBJ2-7, with TRBD1 matching over 8 bases. The specimen was blood. The CDR3, as DNA: TGTGCCAGCGCCATGACAGGGGAAGGCGAGCAGTACTTC. It specifies CASAMTGEGEQYF.